The following is a T cell receptor beta chain sequence with its context. As handled by the study authors: Amplification from reference gene primers served as the basis for estimated nucleated cell counts. The assay was immunoSEQ multiplex PCR, and TCRdb's table has in-frame clones only and misses some. Clonal size and the V and J genes are those of that table, whereas D and trimming came from the DNA. This table has 25,000 to 30,000 clones, around 95% appearing once. The CDR3 is 16 residues long. This record comes from a study of blood T cell repertoires in COVID-19. The sample consisted of peripheral blood. This receptor was obtained from a human donor with active COVID-19. The donor label of this sample is uncertain. The chain combines TRBV21-1 with TRBJ2-5; TRBD2 is the table's D call and was not checked against the DNA. TRBV21-1 is reported as a pseudogene. CDR3 loop: CASSKGLSGRGETQYF. The CDR3 region has the DNA TGTGCCAGCAGCAAGGGACTAAGCGGGAGAGGCGAGACCCAGTACTTC.